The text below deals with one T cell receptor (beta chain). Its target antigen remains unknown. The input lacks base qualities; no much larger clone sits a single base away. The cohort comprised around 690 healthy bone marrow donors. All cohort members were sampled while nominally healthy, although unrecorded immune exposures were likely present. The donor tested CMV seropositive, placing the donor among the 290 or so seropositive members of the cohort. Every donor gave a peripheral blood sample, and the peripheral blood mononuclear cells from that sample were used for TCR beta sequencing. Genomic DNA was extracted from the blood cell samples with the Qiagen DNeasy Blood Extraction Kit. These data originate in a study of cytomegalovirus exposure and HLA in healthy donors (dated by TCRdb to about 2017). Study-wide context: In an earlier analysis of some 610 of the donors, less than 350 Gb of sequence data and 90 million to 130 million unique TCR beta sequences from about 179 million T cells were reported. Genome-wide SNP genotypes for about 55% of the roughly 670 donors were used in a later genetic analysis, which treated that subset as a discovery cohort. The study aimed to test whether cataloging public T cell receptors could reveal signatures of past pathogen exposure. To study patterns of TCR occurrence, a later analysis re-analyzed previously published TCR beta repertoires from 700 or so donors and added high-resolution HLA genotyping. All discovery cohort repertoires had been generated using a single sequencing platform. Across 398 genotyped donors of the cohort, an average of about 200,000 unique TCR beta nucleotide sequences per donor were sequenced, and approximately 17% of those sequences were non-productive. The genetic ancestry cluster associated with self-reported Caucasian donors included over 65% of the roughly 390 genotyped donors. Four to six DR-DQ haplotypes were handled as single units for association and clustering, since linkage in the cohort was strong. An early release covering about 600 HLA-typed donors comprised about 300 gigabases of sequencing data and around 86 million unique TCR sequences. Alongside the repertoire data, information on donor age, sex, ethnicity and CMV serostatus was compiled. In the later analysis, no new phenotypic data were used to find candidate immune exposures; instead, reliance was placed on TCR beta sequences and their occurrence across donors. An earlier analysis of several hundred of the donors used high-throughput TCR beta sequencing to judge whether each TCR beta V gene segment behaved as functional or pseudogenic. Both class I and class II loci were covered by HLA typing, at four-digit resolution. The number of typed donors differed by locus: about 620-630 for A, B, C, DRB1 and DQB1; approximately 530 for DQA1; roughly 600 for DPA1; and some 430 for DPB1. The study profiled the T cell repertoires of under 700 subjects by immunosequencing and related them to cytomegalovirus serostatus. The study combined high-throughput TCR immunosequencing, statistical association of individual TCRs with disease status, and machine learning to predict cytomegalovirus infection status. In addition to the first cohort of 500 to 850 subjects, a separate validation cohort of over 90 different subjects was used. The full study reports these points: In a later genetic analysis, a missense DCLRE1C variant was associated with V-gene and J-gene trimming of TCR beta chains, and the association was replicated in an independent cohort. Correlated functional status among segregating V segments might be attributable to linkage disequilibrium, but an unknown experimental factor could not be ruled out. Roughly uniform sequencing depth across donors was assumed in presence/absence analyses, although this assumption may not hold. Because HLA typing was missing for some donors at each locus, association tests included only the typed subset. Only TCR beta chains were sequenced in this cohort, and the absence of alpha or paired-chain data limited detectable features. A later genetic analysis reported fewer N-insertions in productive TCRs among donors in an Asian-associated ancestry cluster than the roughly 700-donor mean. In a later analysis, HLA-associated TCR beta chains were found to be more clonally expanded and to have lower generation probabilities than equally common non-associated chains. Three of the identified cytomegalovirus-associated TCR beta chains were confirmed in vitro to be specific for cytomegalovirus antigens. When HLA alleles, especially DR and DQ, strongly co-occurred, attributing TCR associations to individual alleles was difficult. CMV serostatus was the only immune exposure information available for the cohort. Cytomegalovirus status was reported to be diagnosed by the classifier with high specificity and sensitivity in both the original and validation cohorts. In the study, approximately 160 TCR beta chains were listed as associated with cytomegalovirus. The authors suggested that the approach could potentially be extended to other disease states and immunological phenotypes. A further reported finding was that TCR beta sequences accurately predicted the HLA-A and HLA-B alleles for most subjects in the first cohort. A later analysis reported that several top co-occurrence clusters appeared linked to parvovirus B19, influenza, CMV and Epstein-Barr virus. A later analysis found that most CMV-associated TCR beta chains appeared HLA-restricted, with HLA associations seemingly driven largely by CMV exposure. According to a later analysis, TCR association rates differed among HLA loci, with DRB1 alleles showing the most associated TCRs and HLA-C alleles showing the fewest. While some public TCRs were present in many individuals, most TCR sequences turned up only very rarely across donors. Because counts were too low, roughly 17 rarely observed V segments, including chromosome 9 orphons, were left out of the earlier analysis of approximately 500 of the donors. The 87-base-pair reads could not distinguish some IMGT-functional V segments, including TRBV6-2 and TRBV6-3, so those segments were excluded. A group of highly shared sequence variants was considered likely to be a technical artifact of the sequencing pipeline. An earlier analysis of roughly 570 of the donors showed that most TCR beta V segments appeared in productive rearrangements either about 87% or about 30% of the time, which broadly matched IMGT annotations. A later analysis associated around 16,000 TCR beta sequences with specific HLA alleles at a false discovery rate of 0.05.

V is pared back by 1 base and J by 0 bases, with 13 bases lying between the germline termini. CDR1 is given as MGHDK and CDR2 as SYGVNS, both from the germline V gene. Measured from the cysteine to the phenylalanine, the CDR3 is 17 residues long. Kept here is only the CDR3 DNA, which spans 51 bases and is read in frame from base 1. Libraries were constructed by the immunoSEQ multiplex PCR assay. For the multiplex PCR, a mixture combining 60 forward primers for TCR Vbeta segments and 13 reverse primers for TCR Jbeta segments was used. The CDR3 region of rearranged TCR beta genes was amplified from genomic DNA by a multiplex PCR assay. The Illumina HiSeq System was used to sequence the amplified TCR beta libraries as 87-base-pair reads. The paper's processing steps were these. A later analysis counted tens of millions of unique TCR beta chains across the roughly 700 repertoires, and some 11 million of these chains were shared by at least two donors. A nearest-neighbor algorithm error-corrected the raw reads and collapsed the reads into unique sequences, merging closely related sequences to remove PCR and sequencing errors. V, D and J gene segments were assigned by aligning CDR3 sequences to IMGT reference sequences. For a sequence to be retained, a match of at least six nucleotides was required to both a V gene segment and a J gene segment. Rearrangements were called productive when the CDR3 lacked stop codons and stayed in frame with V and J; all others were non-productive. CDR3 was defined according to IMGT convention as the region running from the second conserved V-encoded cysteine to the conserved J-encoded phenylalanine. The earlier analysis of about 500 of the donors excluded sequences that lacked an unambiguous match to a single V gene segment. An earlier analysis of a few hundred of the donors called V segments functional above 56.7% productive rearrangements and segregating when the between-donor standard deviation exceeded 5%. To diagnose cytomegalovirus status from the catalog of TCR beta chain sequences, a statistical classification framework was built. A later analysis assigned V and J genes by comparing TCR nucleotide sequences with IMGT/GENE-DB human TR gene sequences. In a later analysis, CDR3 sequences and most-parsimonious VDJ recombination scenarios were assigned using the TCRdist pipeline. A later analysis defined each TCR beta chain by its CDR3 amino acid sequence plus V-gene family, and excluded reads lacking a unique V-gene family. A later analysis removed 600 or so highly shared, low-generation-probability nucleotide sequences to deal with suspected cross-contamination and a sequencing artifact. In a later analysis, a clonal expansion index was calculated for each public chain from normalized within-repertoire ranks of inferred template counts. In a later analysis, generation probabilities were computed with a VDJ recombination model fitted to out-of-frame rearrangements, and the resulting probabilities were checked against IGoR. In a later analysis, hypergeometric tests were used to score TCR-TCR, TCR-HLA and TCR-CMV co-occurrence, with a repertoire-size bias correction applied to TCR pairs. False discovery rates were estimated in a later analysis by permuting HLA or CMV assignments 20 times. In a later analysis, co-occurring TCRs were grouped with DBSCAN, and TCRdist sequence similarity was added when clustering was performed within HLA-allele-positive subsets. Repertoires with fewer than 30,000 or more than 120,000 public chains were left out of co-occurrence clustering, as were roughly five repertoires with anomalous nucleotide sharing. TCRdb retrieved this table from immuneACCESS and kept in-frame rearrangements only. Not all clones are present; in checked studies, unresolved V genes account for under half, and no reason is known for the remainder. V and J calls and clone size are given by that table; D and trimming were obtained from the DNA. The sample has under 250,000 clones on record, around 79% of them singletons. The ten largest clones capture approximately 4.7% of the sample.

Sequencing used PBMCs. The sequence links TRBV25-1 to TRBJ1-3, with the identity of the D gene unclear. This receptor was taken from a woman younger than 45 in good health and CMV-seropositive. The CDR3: CASSESREGDSGNTIYF. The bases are TGTGCCAGCAGTGAATCTCGTGAGGGAGACTCTGGAAACACCATATATTTT.